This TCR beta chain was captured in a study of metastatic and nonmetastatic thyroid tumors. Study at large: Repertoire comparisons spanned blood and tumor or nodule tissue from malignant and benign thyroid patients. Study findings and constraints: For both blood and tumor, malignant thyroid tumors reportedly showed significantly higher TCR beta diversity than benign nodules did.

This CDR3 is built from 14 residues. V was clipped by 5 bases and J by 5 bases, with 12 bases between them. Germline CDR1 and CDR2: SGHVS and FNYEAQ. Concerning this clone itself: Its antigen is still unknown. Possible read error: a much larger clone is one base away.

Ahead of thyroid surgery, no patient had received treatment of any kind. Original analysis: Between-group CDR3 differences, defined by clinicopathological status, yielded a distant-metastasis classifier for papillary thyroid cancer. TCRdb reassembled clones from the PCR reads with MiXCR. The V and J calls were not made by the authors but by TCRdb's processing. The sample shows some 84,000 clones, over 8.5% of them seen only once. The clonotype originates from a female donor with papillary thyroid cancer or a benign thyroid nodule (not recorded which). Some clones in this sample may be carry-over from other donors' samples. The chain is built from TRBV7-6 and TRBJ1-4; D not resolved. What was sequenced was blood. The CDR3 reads CASSPGSENEKLFF. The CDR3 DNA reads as TGTGCCAGCAGCCCCGGGTCGGAGAATGAAAAACTGTTTTTT.